Sequencing of this T cell receptor beta chain was carried out in a study of cytomegalovirus exposure and HLA in healthy donors. Study-wide results and caveats: One variant, a missense change in DCLRE1C, was linked in a later analysis to TCR beta V- and J-gene trimming.

Germline-derived CDR1 and CDR2 are ENHRY and SYGVKD. The V end was cut by 0 bases, the J end by 5 bases, with 17 bases between. There are 16 residues in the CDR3. A multiplex PCR was run with 60 Vbeta primers and 13 Jbeta primers. Produced via immunoSEQ multiplex PCR; TCRdb's table is partial and in-frame only. This table holds around 160,000 clones, 68% found once. In the case of this clone: What it binds is unknown.

The sequenced sample consisted of PBMCs. This receptor was obtained from a woman aged 40 to 55 in good health and CMV-seropositive. The gene calls are TRBV10-3 and TRBJ2-7; TRBD1 might be the D (6 bases). CDR3 sequence (DNA): TGTGCCATCAGTGAGTCCGGGACACCCGTAGTGGACGAGCAGTACTTC. Amino acids: CAISESGTPVVDEQYF.